This TCR beta chain was identified in a study of cytomegalovirus exposure and HLA in healthy donors. Points from the study as a whole: What a later analysis reportedly showed was that an Asian-associated ancestry cluster had fewer N-insertions than the approximately 670-donor mean.

This PCR relied on a set of 60 Vbeta primers and 13 Jbeta primers. The protocol was immunoSEQ multiplex PCR, while the TCRdb copy is restricted to in-frame clones and leaves out a portion. This table has over 90,000 clones, around 68% appearing once. There are a few counts of this clone. Its antigen is still unknown. The germline CDR1 and CDR2 sequences are LNHDA and SQIVND (reference sequence). This CDR3 contains 17 residues. The V segment lost 8 bases and the J segment 2 bases; nucleotides outside the gene matches: 13. Sequenced sample: PBMCs. The chain is built from TRBV19 and TRBJ2-1, with 9 bases aligning to TRBD2. This clonotype was obtained from a human donor in good health. DNA of the CDR3: TGTGCCAGTGGATTCCCAATTCTAGCGGGAACCTACAATGAGCAGTTCTTC. This translates into CASGFPILAGTYNEQFF. Full variable domain (outside the CDR3, taken from reference TRBV19 and TRBJ2-1): DGGITQSPKYLFRKEGQNVTLSCEQNLNHDAMYWYRQDPGQGLRLIYYSQIVNDFQKGDIAEGYSVSREKKESFPLTVTSAQKNPTAFYLCASGFPILAGTYNEQFFGPGTRLTVL.